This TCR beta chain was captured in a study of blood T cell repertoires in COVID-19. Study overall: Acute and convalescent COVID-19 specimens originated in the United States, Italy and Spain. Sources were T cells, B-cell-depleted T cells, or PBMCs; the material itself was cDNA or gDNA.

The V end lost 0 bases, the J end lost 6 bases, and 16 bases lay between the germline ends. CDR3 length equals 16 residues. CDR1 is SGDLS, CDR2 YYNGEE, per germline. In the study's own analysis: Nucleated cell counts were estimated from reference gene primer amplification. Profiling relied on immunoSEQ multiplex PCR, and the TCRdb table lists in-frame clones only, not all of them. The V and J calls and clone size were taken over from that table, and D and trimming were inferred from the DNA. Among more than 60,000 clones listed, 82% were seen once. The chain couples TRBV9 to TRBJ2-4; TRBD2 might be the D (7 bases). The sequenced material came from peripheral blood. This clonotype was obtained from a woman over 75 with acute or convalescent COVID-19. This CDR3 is CASSVDVGRGRNIQYF. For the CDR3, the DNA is TGTGCCAGCAGCGTAGATGTAGGGAGGGGGAGAAACATTCAGTACTTC.